This passage covers 32 T cell receptor beta chains from one sample sequenced in a study of T cell responses to AZD1222 COVID-19 vaccine. Sequencing used immunoSEQ multiplex PCR; TCRdb keeps in-frame clones, though not all of them. This sample has more than 150,000 clones, with approximately 90% found just once. The sequencing used peripheral blood, collected on day 0 of AZD1222 vaccination. The receptors were sampled from an adult in good health.

This chain links TRBV7-2 with TRBJ2-2; 8 bases align to TRBD2. CDR1 is SGHTA and CDR2 is FQGNSA in the germline V gene. With 1 base clipped from V and 4 bases from J, the junction kept 8 bases outside the gene matches. The CDR3 is made up of 17 amino acids. CDR3: CASSLVGTSTGTGELFF. DNA of the CDR3: TGTGCCAGCAGCTTAGTTGGGACTAGTACGGGCACCGGGGAGCTGTTTTTT.

The rearrangement uses TRBV11-2 and TRBJ2-5; weak D call: TRBD2 (5 bases). In germline, CDR1 is SGHAT, CDR2 FQNNGV. The CDR3 is 14 amino acids. V was trimmed by 4 bases and J by 5 bases, leaving 14 bases between them. The CDR3 DNA is TGTGCCAGCAGCTCAATTCCGGGAAAGGAGACCCAGTACTTC. This codes for CASSSIPGKETQYF.

The chain employs TRBV28 and TRBJ1-3, with 7 bases lining up with TRBD1. Germline V gives CDR1 MDHEN, CDR2 SYDVKM. V was pared by 8 bases and J by 4 bases, with 8 bases of the junction left unmatched. The CDR3 sequence is 14 residues long. This CDR3 is CASGKQGWGNTIYF. CDR3 DNA: TGTGCCAGCGGTAAACAGGGGTGGGGAAACACCATATATTTT.

V and J are TRBV29-1 and TRBJ1-2, with TRBD1 as a possible D gene (6 bases). V was trimmed by 6 bases and J by 8 bases, leaving 22 bases between them. This CDR3 contains 14 residues. Germline CDR1 and CDR2: SQVTM and ANQGSEA. The CDR3 sequence is CSVVFEGVSNGYTF. CDR3 nucleotide sequence: TGCAGCGTCGTGTTTGAGGGGGTGTCAAACGGCTACACCTTC.

The chain joins TRBV6-5 to TRBJ2-7; D might be TRBD1 (6 bases). V was cut by 2 bases and J by 2 bases, with 16 bases left in between. The CDR3 is 16 amino acids. Per germline, CDR1 MNHEY and CDR2 SVGAGI. The CDR3 DNA reads TGTGCCAGCAGTTACGGTTTAAGGGACAAAACCTACGAGCAGTACTTC. Residues: CASSYGLRDKTYEQYF.

This clone has more than one count but fewer than ten. The rearrangement links TRBV3-1 (or the pseudogene TRBV3-2) to TRBJ2-7, with D unresolved. The CDR3 loop spans 11 amino acids. The germline CDR1 and CDR2 sequences are LGHDT and YNNKEL (reference sequence). V was pared by 2 bases and J by 3 bases, with 2 bases between. The CDR3 protein is CASSQFYEQYF. The CDR3 nucleotides are TGTGCCAGCAGCCAATTCTACGAGCAGTACTTC.

This chain connects TRBV6-5 to TRBJ1-5; unclear D gene. Germline V gene data show CDR1 as MNHEY and CDR2 as SVGAGI. This CDR3 has 15 residues. V was cut by 9 bases and J by 3 bases, with 18 bases left in between. CDR3 nucleotides: TGTGCCAGTAAAGAGGGTCTGGGTTCCAATCAGCCCCAGCATTTT. Protein product: CASKEGLGSNQPQHF.

The rearrangement uses TRBV25-1 and TRBJ1-3, with TRBD1 identical over 10 bases. V dropped 4 bases and J dropped 4; count of bases not matched to a gene: 1. The CDR3 extends over 14 amino acids. Germline assignment: CDR1 MGHDK and CDR2 SYGVNS. CDR3 sequence: CASSGQGAGNTIYF. In DNA, the CDR3 is TGTGCCAGCAGTGGACAGGGGGCCGGAAACACCATATATTTT.

The genes are TRBV7-3 and TRBJ1-4; 8 bases are a match to TRBD1. From germline, CDR1 is SGHTA and CDR2 FQGTGA. The CDR3 length is 15 residues. Losses at the gene ends were 0 bases for V and 8 bases for J; bases not matched to a gene: 5. CDR3 sequence reads: CASSLTGQGGEKLFF. The CDR3 DNA sequence: TGTGCCAGCAGCTTAACTGGACAGGGCGGAGAAAAACTGTTTTTT. Full variable domain (missing parts from reference TRBV7-3 and TRBJ1-4): GAGVSQTPSNKVTEKGKYVELRCDPISGHTALYWYRQSLGQGPEFLIYFQGTGAADDSGLPNDRFFAVRPEGSVSTLKIQRTERGDSAVYLCASSLTGQGGEKLFFGSGTQLSVL.

This sequence joins TRBV2 and TRBJ2-2; D may be TRBD2 (5 bases). CDR3 length: 15 residues. Germline CDR1 and CDR2: SNHLY and FYNNEI. V was cut by 6 bases and J by 6 bases, with 17 bases left in between. The CDR3 DNA follows: TGTGCCAGCAGCCCTTCGGACTGGAGACCCGGGGAGCTGTTTTTT. Protein product: CASSPSDWRPGELFF.

Only one count was recorded for this clone. The chain combines TRBV9 with TRBJ2-7; D is undetermined. This CDR3 contains 16 residues. The V gene lost 0 bases and the J gene lost 0 bases, with 13 bases spanning the gap. Germline CDR1 SGDLS, CDR2 YYNGEE. The CDR3 DNA sequence: TGTGCCAGCAGCGTAGACCTCGGTTCCAGCTCCTACGAGCAGTACTTC. Translating gives CASSVDLGSSSYEQYF.

J is TRBJ2-1 and V is TRBV15; D might be TRBD1 or TRBD2, each matching 6 bases. Between the trimmed V and J ends, which lost 4 bases and 0 bases, there was a span of 13 bases. The germline V gene has CDR1 LNHNV and CDR2 YYDKDF (reference sequence). CDR3 length: 16 amino acids. The CDR3 reads CATSKGGTSSYNEQFF. In DNA form, the CDR3 reads TGTGCCACCAGCAAGGGCGGGACAAGCTCCTACAATGAGCAGTTCTTC. Based on the CDR3 plus reference TRBV15 and TRBJ2-1, the full variable domain is DAMVIQNPRYQVTQFGKPVTLSCSQTLNHNVMYWYQQKSSQAPKLLFHYYDKDFNNEADTPDNFQSRRPNTSFCFLDIRSPGLGDTAMYLCATSKGGTSSYNEQFFGPGTRLTVL.

The genes are TRBV27 and TRBJ2-5; 7 nucleotides match TRBD1. After removal of 5 bases from V and 5 bases from J, the junction contained 5 bases not matched to a gene. Per germline, CDR1 MNHEY and CDR2 SMNVEV (reference sequence). There are 13 residues in the CDR3. The CDR3 here is CASSRGGWETQYF. As DNA, the CDR3 is TGTGCCAGCAGTCGAGGGGGCTGGGAGACCCAGTACTTC.

This chain joins TRBV30 and TRBJ1-5; D unresolved. Germline V gene sequence: CDR1 GTSNPN, CDR2 SVGIG (reference sequence). V was shortened by 0 bases and J by 4 bases, with 7 bases between the two germline ends. The CDR3 has 13 residues. This CDR3 reads CAWSVAENQPQHF. As DNA, the CDR3 is TGTGCCTGGAGTGTGGCAGAAAATCAGCCCCAGCATTTT.

The chain links TRBV28 to TRBJ2-7; D not certain. Deletions cut 6 bases from V and 4 bases from J, with 10 bases between. The CDR3 consists of 12 residues. Germline assignment: CDR1 MDHEN and CDR2 SYDVKM. CDR3: CASRATNYEQYF. CDR3 DNA: TGTGCCAGCAGGGCGACAAATTACGAGCAGTACTTC.

This chain links TRBV3-1 (or the pseudogene TRBV3-2) with TRBJ2-7, with D hard to call. Germline CDR1 and CDR2: LGHDT and YNNKEL (reference sequence). V was cut by 1 base and J by 3 bases, with 4 bases left in between. CDR3 size: 12 residues. This CDR3 reads CASSQARYEQYF. In DNA form, the CDR3 reads TGTGCCAGCAGCCAAGCCCGCTACGAGCAGTACTTC.

The V gene is TRBV6-5, the J gene TRBJ1-2, with D hard to call. Germline V gives CDR1 MNHEY, CDR2 SVGAGI. The CDR3 totals 14 residues. V was shortened by 0 bases and J by 4 bases, with 9 bases between the two germline ends. CDR3 sequence (DNA): TGTGCCAGCAGTTACTCGCAGTTACTCTATGGCTACACCTTC. Its protein is CASSYSQLLYGYTF.

The chain combines TRBV25-1 with TRBJ1-5, with 7 nucleotides matching TRBD1. CDR3 length: 12 residues. Germline V CDR1 and CDR2: MGHDK, SYGVNS. Trimming took 5 bases from V and 16 from J; bases not matched to a gene: 11. The DNA of the CDR3 is TGTGCCAGCAGTACACCGACAGGGACAGAACATTTT. This gives the protein CASSTPTGTEHF.

The chain employs TRBV3-1 (or the pseudogene TRBV3-2) and TRBJ1-1; D ambiguous. Germline V CDR1 and CDR2: LGHDT, YNNKEL (reference sequence). This CDR3 has 12 amino acids. The germline V and J ends were trimmed by 0 bases and 7 bases, with 6 bases remaining between them. The CDR3, as DNA: TGTGCCAGCAGCCAAGAGGGCAGTGAAGCTTTCTTT. Translated: CASSQEGSEAFF.

The chain uses TRBV6-5 and TRBJ1-5; TRBD1 might be the D (6 bases). The germline V and J ends were trimmed by 6 bases and 0 bases, with 12 bases remaining between them. This CDR3 is 15 amino acids long. CDR1 is MNHEY, CDR2 SVGAGI, per germline. DNA for the CDR3: TGTGCCAGCAGGAAGTACAGGGATAGCAATCAGCCCCAGCATTTT. It yields the protein CASRKYRDSNQPQHF.

The chain combines TRBV28 with TRBJ2-5; D is ambiguous. Germline V CDR1 and CDR2: MDHEN, SYDVKM. This CDR3 comprises 13 residues. Trimming stripped 6 bases from V and 1 base from J, with 9 bases between. Written as DNA, the CDR3 is TGTGCCAGCAGCGCCCCGGCCCAAGAGACCCAGTACTTC. Encoded protein: CASSAPAQETQYF.

This clone was detected a few times. Other DNA variants within this sample encode the same CDR3. The chain carries TRBV5-8 and TRBJ1-5; TRBD1 might be the D (5 bases). CDR3 length equals 15 residues. Germline CDR1 is SGHTS and CDR2 is YDEGEE. Between the trimmed V and J ends, which lost 1 base and 0 bases, there was a span of 8 bases. CDR3 sequence (DNA): TGTGCCAGCAGCTTGCGGGGGTATAGCAATCAGCCCCAGCATTTT. It specifies CASSLRGYSNQPQHF.

The chain couples TRBV7-2 to TRBJ2-7, with D possibly being TRBD1 or TRBD2 (5 bases each). The germline gives CDR1 SGHTA, CDR2 FQGNSA. V lost 4 bases to trimming and J lost 1 base, with 11 bases between them. The CDR3 spans 14 residues. CDR3 sequence (DNA): TGTGCCAGCAGCTCCCAAGAGGGGTCCTACGAGCAGTACTTC. Its translation is CASSSQEGSYEQYF. Full variable domain (outside the CDR3, taken from reference TRBV7-2 and TRBJ2-7): GAGVSQSPSNKVTEKGKDVELRCDPISGHTALYWYRQSLGQGLEFLIYFQGNSAPDKSGLPSDRFSAERTGGSVSTLTIQRTQQEDSAVYLCASSSQEGSYEQYFGPGTRLTVT.

The rearrangement joins TRBV6-5 to TRBJ2-5; a weak D match, TRBD1 (6 bases). V was cut by 7 bases and J by 2 bases, with 14 bases left in between. The CDR3 loop spans 14 amino acids. In germline, CDR1 is MNHEY, CDR2 SVGAGI. CDR3 in DNA: TGTGCCAGCAAGAGGGGACATTCTCAAGAGACCCAGTACTTC. This gives the protein CASKRGHSQETQYF.

The chain combines TRBV5-8 with TRBJ2-7; D unresolved. The germline V gene encodes CDR1 SGHTS and CDR2 YDEGEE. Trimming removed 4 bases from V and 3 bases from J, with 17 bases in between. The CDR3 sequence is 15 residues long. The CDR3 nucleotides read TGTGCCAGCAGCCCCCGCGCGAAGGTTCGCTACGAGCAGTACTTC. Amino acid sequence: CASSPRAKVRYEQYF.

The chain carries TRBV7-9 and TRBJ2-1, with no clear D. Deletions cut 5 bases from V and 7 bases from J, with 6 bases between. The CDR3 length is 11 residues. Germline loops: CDR1 SEHNR, CDR2 FQNEAQ (reference sequence). CDR3 residues: CASSIKNEQFF. The DNA of the CDR3 is TGTGCCAGCAGCATAAAAAATGAGCAGTTCTTC.

The chain joins TRBV5-1 to TRBJ2-5; D is possibly TRBD1 (5 bases). The CDR3 spans 15 residues. Germline lookup yields CDR1 SGHRS and CDR2 YFSETQ. With 4 bases removed from V and 2 bases from J, the gap between germline ends came to 15 bases. This CDR3 reads CASSTGWAGQETQYF. The DNA for the CDR3 is TGCGCCAGCAGCACCGGATGGGCAGGGCAAGAGACCCAGTACTTC.

This chain connects TRBV27 to TRBJ1-1; TRBD1 might be the D (6 bases). This CDR3 is built from 14 residues. The V gene lost 5 bases and the J gene lost 4 bases, with 14 bases spanning the gap. The V gene's germline CDR1 is MNHEY and CDR2 SMNVEV (reference sequence). CDR3 DNA: TGTGCCAGCAGTAAACAGGGAGGGGGCACTGAAGCTTTCTTT. Protein sequence: CASSKQGGGTEAFF.

This clone has just one count. V gene TRBV5-8 combines with J gene TRBJ1-2, with TRBD1 identical over 10 bases. With 4 bases clipped from V and 8 bases from J, the junction kept 8 bases outside the gene matches. The CDR3 runs to 14 residues. Germline lookup yields CDR1 SGHTS and CDR2 YDEGEE. CDR3 residues: CASSARTGGGGYTF. The CDR3 DNA sequence: TGTGCCAGCAGCGCCCGGACAGGGGGGGGCGGCTACACCTTC. The whole variable domain, remainder taken from reference TRBV5-8 and TRBJ1-2, is EAGVTQSPTHLIKTRGQQATLRCSPISGHTSVYWYQQALGLGLQFLLWYDEGEERNRGNFPPRFSGRQFPNYSSELNVNALELEDSALYLCASSARTGGGGYTFGSGTRLTVV.

The rearrangement uses TRBV5-1 and TRBJ2-1; D gene unclear. The CDR3 spans 11 residues. V gave up 3 bases and J gave up 8 bases, with 6 bases separating them. Germline CDR1 is SGHRS and CDR2 is YFSETQ. The CDR3 reads CASSSAHEQFF. The DNA of the CDR3 is TGCGCCAGCAGCTCCGCTCATGAGCAGTTCTTC.

The sample holds one count of this clone. This chain uses TRBV7-2 with TRBJ2-7, with D perhaps being TRBD1 or TRBD2 (5 bases each). The CDR3 totals 12 residues. Germline values: CDR1 SGHTA, CDR2 FQGNSA. V lost 5 bases to trimming and J lost 3 bases, with 8 bases between them. CDR3 sequence (DNA): TGTGCCAGCAGCCGGGGCAGCTACGAGCAGTACTTC. It yields the protein CASSRGSYEQYF.

The J gene is TRBJ2-3, the V gene TRBV6-5, with unresolved D. Germline loops: CDR1 MNHEY, CDR2 SVGAGI. Between the trimmed V and J ends, which lost 0 bases and 2 bases, there was a span of 6 bases. This CDR3 spans 14 amino acids. Here the CDR3 reads CASSYSYPTDTQYF. The CDR3 region has the DNA TGTGCCAGCAGTTACTCCTATCCCACAGATACGCAGTATTTT.